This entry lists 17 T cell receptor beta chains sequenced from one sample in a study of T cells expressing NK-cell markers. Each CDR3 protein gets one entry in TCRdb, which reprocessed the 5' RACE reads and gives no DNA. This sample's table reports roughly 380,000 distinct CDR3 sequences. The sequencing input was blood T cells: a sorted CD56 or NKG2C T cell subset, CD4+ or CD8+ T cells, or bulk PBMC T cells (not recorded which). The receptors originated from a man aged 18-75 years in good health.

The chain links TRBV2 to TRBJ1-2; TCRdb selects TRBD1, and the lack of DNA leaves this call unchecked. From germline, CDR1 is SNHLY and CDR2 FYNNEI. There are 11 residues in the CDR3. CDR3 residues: CASGRPPGYTF.

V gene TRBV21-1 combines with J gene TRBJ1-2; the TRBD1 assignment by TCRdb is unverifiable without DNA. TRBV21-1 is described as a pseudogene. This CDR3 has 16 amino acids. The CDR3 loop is CASSKRGRTGSYGYTF.

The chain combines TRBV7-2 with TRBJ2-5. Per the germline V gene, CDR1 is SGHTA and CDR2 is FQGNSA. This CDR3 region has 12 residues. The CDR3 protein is CASSFVGKTQYF.

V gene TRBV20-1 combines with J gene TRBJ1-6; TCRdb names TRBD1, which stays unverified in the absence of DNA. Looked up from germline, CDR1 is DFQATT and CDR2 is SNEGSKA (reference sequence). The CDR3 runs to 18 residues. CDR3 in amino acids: CSARDSGRQGPNNSPLHF.

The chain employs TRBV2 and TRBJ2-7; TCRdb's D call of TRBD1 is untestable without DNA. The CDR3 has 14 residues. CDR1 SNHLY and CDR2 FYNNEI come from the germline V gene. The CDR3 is CATKLRDNSYEQYF. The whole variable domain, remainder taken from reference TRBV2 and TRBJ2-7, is EPEVTQTPSHQVTQMGQEVILRCVPISNHLYFYWYRQILGQKVEFLVSFYNNEISEKSEIFDDQFSVERPDGSNFTLKIRSTKLEDSAMYFCATKLRDNSYEQYFGPGTRLTVT.

The CDR3 here is CASKPPGQNYGYTF. The J gene is TRBJ1-2, the V gene TRBV2; TCRdb reports TRBD1, a call that lacks DNA to check it against. The length of the CDR3 is 14 residues. Germline CDR1 is SNHLY and CDR2 is FYNNEI.

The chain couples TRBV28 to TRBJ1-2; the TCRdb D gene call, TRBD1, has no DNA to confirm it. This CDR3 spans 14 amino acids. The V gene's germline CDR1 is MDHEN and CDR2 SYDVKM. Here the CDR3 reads CASRTTGNSYGYTF.

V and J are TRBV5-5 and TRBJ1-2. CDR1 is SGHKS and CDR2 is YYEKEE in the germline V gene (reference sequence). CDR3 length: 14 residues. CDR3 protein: CASSQYEGRVGYTF.

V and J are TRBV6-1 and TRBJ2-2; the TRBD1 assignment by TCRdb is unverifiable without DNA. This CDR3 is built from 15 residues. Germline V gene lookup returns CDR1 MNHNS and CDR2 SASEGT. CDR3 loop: CASSKRQEYTGELFF.

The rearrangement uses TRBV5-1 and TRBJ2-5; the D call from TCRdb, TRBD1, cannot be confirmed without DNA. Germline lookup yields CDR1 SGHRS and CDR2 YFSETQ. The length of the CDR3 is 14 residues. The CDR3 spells CASSLGTGISTQYF. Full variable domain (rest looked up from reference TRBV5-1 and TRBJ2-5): KAGVTQTPRYLIKTRGQQVTLSCSPISGHRSVSWYQQTPGQGLQFLFEYFSETQRNKGNFPGRFSGRQFSNSRSEMNVSTLELGDSALYLCASSLGTGISTQYFGPGTRLLVL.

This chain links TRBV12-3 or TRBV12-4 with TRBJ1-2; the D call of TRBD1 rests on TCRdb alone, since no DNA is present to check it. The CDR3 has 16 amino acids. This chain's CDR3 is CASSPGTGDWGYGYTF.

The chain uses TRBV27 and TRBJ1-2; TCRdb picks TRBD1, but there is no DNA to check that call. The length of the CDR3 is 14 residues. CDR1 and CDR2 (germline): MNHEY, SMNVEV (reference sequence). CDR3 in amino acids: CASKRDISNYGYTF.

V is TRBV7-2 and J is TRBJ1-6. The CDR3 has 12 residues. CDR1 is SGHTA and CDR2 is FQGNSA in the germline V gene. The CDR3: CASSGRGSPLHF. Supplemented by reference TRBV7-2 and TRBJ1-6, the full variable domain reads GAGVSQSPSNKVTEKGKDVELRCDPISGHTALYWYRQSLGQGLEFLIYFQGNSAPDKSGLPSDRFSAERTGGSVSTLTIQRTQQEDSAVYLCASSGRGSPLHFGNGTRLTVT.

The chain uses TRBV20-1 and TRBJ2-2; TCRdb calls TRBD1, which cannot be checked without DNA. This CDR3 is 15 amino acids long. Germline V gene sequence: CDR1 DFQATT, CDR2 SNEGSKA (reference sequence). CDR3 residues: CSARDRGLGAGELFF.

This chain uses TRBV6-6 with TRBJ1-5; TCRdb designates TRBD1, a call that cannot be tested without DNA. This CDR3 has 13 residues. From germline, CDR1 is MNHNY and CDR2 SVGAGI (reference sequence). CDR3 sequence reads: CATGQGGNQPQHF.

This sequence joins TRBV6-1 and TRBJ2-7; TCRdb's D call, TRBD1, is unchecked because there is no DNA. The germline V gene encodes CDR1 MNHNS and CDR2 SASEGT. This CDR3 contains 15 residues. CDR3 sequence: CASKTGGGVSYEQYF.

CDR3 protein: CASSQARGQGSGYTF. This chain joins TRBV4-1 and TRBJ1-2; TCRdb selects TRBD1, and the lack of DNA leaves this call unchecked. CDR1 MGHRA and CDR2 YSYEKL come from the germline V gene. CDR3 length: 15 residues.